These 30 T cell receptor beta chains were all obtained from the same sample, sequenced in a study of cytomegalovirus exposure and HLA in healthy donors (dated by TCRdb to 2015 to 2018). The library was made by the immunoSEQ multiplex PCR assay. A mixture of 60 forward primers for TCR Vbeta segments and 13 reverse primers for TCR Jbeta segments was used in the multiplex PCR. The immuneACCESS repertoire file appears here via TCRdb, limited to in-frame rearrangements. These files lack a portion of the clones; in checked studies, under half of the deficit traces to unresolved V genes, and the cause of the others is not known. The sample contains approximately 100,000 clones, 50% to 70% of them found a single time. The ten largest account for 3% to 4.5% of the sample. Sequenced sample: PBMCs. The receptors originated from a man under 40 in good health and CMV-seropositive.

The CDR3: CASSQEGSLAGGQETQYF. The CDR3 bases are TGCGCCAGCAGCCAAGAGGGATCACTAGCGGGGGGCCAAGAGACCCAGTACTTC. The genes are TRBV4-1 and TRBJ2-5; TRBD2 aligns across 12 bases. Germline CDR1 is MGHRA and CDR2 is YSYEKL. V was pared by 0 bases and J by 1 base, with 6 bases of the junction left unmatched. The CDR3 covers 18 residues.

The V and J genes are TRBV27 and TRBJ1-5; 11 nucleotides align to TRBD1. Losses at the gene ends were 6 bases for V and 6 bases for J; bases not matched to a gene: 1. This CDR3 contains 13 residues. CDR1 MNHEY and CDR2 SMNVEV come from the germline V gene (reference sequence). CDR3: CASRGTGGQPQHF. CDR3 in DNA: TGTGCCAGCAGGGGGACAGGGGGTCAGCCCCAGCATTTT.

The chain links TRBV9 to TRBJ1-4, with no clear D. The V gene lost 1 base and the J gene lost 5 bases, with 12 bases spanning the gap. Germline loops: CDR1 SGDLS, CDR2 YYNGEE. CDR3 length: 15 amino acids. The CDR3 loop reads CASSVSGIDNEKLFF. As DNA, the CDR3 is TGTGCCAGCAGCGTATCGGGGATCGACAATGAAAAACTGTTTTTT.

The chain recombines TRBV19 with TRBJ1-2, with a weak D call TRBD1 (5 bases). Germline V gene data show CDR1 as LNHDA and CDR2 as SQIVND (reference sequence). The CDR3 extends over 14 amino acids. V was pared by 7 bases and J by 4 bases, with 16 bases between. In DNA, the CDR3 is TGTGCCAGTAAGTCCCAGGGCCCCTTCTATGGCTACACCTTC. Encoded protein: CASKSQGPFYGYTF. Looking up the rest from reference TRBV19 and TRBJ1-2 gives the full variable domain: DGGITQSPKYLFRKEGQNVTLSCEQNLNHDAMYWYRQDPGQGLRLIYYSQIVNDFQKGDIAEGYSVSREKKESFPLTVTSAQKNPTAFYLCASKSQGPFYGYTFGSGTRLTVV.

The V and J genes are TRBV18 and TRBJ2-7; no clear D. V was trimmed by 8 bases and J by 3 bases, leaving 11 bases between them. Germline CDR1 is KGHSH and CDR2 is LQKENI. This CDR3 contains 12 residues. The CDR3 sequence is CASRDGLYEQYF. Written as DNA, the CDR3 is TGTGCCAGCCGAGATGGGCTCTACGAGCAGTACTTC.

The rearrangement joins TRBV19 to TRBJ1-5; D call uncertain. CDR1 is LNHDA, CDR2 SQIVND, per germline (reference sequence). V was pared by 5 bases and J by 2 bases, with 10 bases between. The CDR3 is 14 residues long. DNA for the CDR3: TGTGCCAGTAGTCCTCGACTGCGCAATCAGCCCCAGCATTTT. This encodes CASSPRLRNQPQHF.

This clone was observed once. V usage is TRBV19 and J usage is TRBJ2-7; tentative D call: TRBD1 (6 bases). Germline V gene sequence: CDR1 LNHDA, CDR2 SQIVND (reference sequence). CDR3 size: 14 residues. Trimming stripped 3 bases from V and 6 bases from J, with 15 bases between. Here the CDR3 DNA reads TGTGCCAGTAGTATTTCGGCCAGGGGTCGCGAGCAGTACTTC. Translation gives CASSISARGREQYF.

This clone was counted between two and nine times. The V gene is TRBV25-1, the J gene TRBJ1-2; D not resolved. The CDR3 is made up of 13 amino acids. With 5 bases removed from V and 7 bases from J, the gap between germline ends came to 14 bases. CDR1 and CDR2 from the germline V gene are MGHDK and SYGVNS. The CDR3, as DNA: TGTGCCAGCAGTCTCACGGTATCGGGTGGCTACACCTTC. Residues: CASSLTVSGGYTF.

This clone came up once. This sequence joins TRBV7-2 and TRBJ2-3; a weak D match, TRBD2 (6 bases). V was pared by 2 bases and J by 4 bases, with 7 bases between. Germline V lookup: CDR1 SGHTA, CDR2 FQGNSA. The CDR3 consists of 13 residues. The DNA of the CDR3 is TGTGCCAGCAGCTTACGCGGGGCAGATACGCAGTATTTT. Translating it yields CASSLRGADTQYF.

This rearrangement joins TRBV11-2 to TRBJ2-5; TRBD1 matches at 8 bases. TRBJ2-7 matches the DNA end more closely, so the J call is doubtful. Germline V gene data show CDR1 as SGHAT and CDR2 as FQNNGV. There are 15 residues in the CDR3. CDR3 residues: CASSLWQGASYEQYF. The DNA for the CDR3 is TGTGCCAGCAGCCTCTGGCAGGGGGCATCCTACGAGCAGTACTTC.

This sequence joins TRBV6-1 and TRBJ1-2; D perhaps matches TRBD1 (5 bases). The germline CDR1 and CDR2 sequences are MNHNS and SASEGT. The CDR3 spans 14 residues. With 0 bases removed from V and 6 bases from J, the gap between germline ends came to 11 bases. The CDR3 nucleotides are TGTGCCAGCAGTGAAGCGCTGGGCAGGGATGGCTACACCTTC. This encodes CASSEALGRDGYTF.

The rearrangement uses TRBV5-1 and TRBJ2-3; weak D call: TRBD2 (6 bases). Trimming removed 7 bases from V and 2 bases from J, with 20 bases in between. This CDR3 has 16 residues. Germline V gives CDR1 SGHRS, CDR2 YFSETQ. CDR3 amino acids: CASDQFGAGNTDTQYF. The DNA of the CDR3 is TGCGCCAGCGACCAATTCGGGGCGGGGAACACAGATACGCAGTATTTT. Drawing the rest from reference TRBV5-1 and TRBJ2-3, the complete variable domain is KAGVTQTPRYLIKTRGQQVTLSCSPISGHRSVSWYQQTPGQGLQFLFEYFSETQRNKGNFPGRFSGRQFSNSRSEMNVSTLELGDSALYLCASDQFGAGNTDTQYFGPGTRLTVL.

V usage is TRBV27 and J usage is TRBJ2-2; TRBD2 matches at 10 bases. The CDR3 consists of 18 residues. The ends lost 6 bases at V and 6 bases at J; junction bases unmatched: 16. The germline CDR1 and CDR2 sequences are MNHEY and SMNVEV (reference sequence). This CDR3 is CASSRMPNLAGGPGELFF. The CDR3 nucleotides read TGTGCCAGCAGCCGTATGCCCAATTTAGCGGGGGGCCCCGGGGAGCTGTTTTTT.

Only one count was recorded for this clone. The V gene is TRBV7-6, the J gene TRBJ2-5, with a possible D match to TRBD1 (6 bases). The V gene's germline CDR1 is SGHVS and CDR2 FNYEAQ. Trimming took 4 bases from V and 2 from J, leaving 8 bases between them. There are 13 residues in the CDR3. This CDR3 reads CASSSGQQETQYF. The CDR3 nucleotides are TGTGCCAGCAGCTCAGGACAGCAAGAGACCCAGTACTTC.

The chain joins TRBV6-6 to TRBJ1-1, with 11 bases aligning to TRBD1. Germline V lookup: CDR1 MNHNY, CDR2 SVGAGI (reference sequence). With V trimmed by 6 bases and J by 4 bases, 10 bases remained unmatched. This CDR3 is built from 16 residues. In DNA, the CDR3 is TGTGCCAGCAGCCCGGACAGGGGGCGAGGAAGCACTGAAGCTTTCTTT. Its translation: CASSPDRGRGSTEAFF.

This chain connects TRBV2 to TRBJ1-1; 7 bases align to TRBD1. V dropped 6 bases and J dropped 5; count of bases not matched to a gene: 9. The germline V gene has CDR1 SNHLY and CDR2 FYNNEI. The CDR3 extends over 14 amino acids. The CDR3 is CASRTLRGRTEAFF. DNA for the CDR3: TGTGCCAGCAGGACTTTGAGGGGGCGAACTGAAGCTTTCTTT.

The rearrangement uses TRBV5-1 and TRBJ2-2, with 13 nucleotides matching TRBD2. Germline V gene lookup returns CDR1 SGHRS and CDR2 YFSETQ. The CDR3 is 15 residues long. Trimming cost V 4 bases and J 6 bases; bases outside gene matches: 3. The CDR3 sequence is CASSPGLAGSGELFF. Written as DNA, the CDR3 is TGCGCCAGCAGCCCGGGACTAGCGGGGTCCGGGGAGCTGTTTTTT.

The gene calls are TRBV4-2 and TRBJ1-4, with D hard to call. CDR1 LGHNA and CDR2 YNFKEQ come from the germline V gene. The length of the CDR3 is 15 residues. Trimming took 3 bases from V and 5 from J, leaving 13 bases between them. CDR3 DNA sequence: TGTGCCAGCAGCCACGGAGGCCCGATCAATGAAAAACTGTTTTTT. Amino acid sequence: CASSHGGPINEKLFF.

Only a few counts were recorded for this clone. The chain combines TRBV4-1 with TRBJ2-1; 8 bases agree with TRBD1. Trimming took 2 bases from V and 6 from J; bases not matched to a gene: 9. The CDR3 covers 16 residues. Germline V gives CDR1 MGHRA, CDR2 YSYEKL. CDR3 region: CASSQPSVDRGNEQFF. Here the CDR3 DNA reads TGCGCCAGCAGCCAACCCTCAGTCGACAGGGGCAATGAGCAGTTCTTC.

The chain uses TRBV5-1 and TRBJ2-3; D is perhaps TRBD2 (6 bases). Trimming pared 4 bases from V and 4 bases from J, leaving 10 bases between. From germline, CDR1 is SGHRS and CDR2 YFSETQ. This CDR3 has 13 amino acids. This CDR3 reads CASSTTGADTQYF. The CDR3 coding sequence is TGCGCCAGCAGCACGACGGGAGCAGATACGCAGTATTTT.

The rearrangement uses TRBV5-1 and TRBJ2-5, with a weak D call TRBD2 (6 bases). The CDR3 totals 15 residues. Trimming took 0 bases from V and 2 from J, leaving 11 bases between them. Germline V gene sequence: CDR1 SGHRS, CDR2 YFSETQ. CDR3 sequence: CASSLVYGGQETQYF. The CDR3 bases are TGCGCCAGCAGCTTGGTTTATGGGGGGCAAGAGACCCAGTACTTC.

The genes are TRBV19 and TRBJ2-7, with TRBD2 matching 7 bases. There are 14 residues in the CDR3. In germline, CDR1 is LNHDA, CDR2 SQIVND (reference sequence). The V and J ends lost 5 bases and 4 bases, in that order; junction bases with no gene match: 8. The CDR3 sequence: CASSESWGGYEQYF. Here the CDR3 DNA reads TGTGCCAGTAGTGAATCATGGGGGGGTTACGAGCAGTACTTC.

The CDR3 bases are TGTGCCAGCAGCGCCGCTAGCGGGGGGCGTCAAGATACGCAGTATTTT. It specifies CASSAASGGRQDTQYF. The chain carries TRBV13 and TRBJ2-3; 11 bases are shared with TRBD2. CDR3 length: 16 residues. V gave up 5 bases and J gave up 5 bases; unmatched junction bases: 9. The germline V gene encodes CDR1 PRHDT and CDR2 FYEKMQ (reference sequence). The full variable domain, completed using reference TRBV13 and TRBJ2-3, is AAGVIQSPRHLIKEKRETATLKCYPIPRHDTVYWYQQGPGQDPQFLISFYEKMQSDKGSIPDRFSAQQFSDYHSELNMSSLELGDSALYFCASSAASGGRQDTQYFGPGTRLTVL.

V gene TRBV29-1 combines with J gene TRBJ1-5; no firm D call. V was pared by 8 bases and J by 5 bases, with 7 bases between. CDR1 SQVTM and CDR2 ANQGSEA come from the germline V gene. The CDR3 runs 10 residues. DNA for the CDR3: TGCAGCAGGAGTTATCAGCCCCAGCATTTT. Its translation: CSRSYQPQHF.

This chain uses TRBV5-1 with TRBJ1-1; D unresolved. V lost 4 bases and J 10 bases, leaving 17 bases between the germline ends. Germline V gene sequence: CDR1 SGHRS, CDR2 YFSETQ. There are 13 residues in the CDR3. Here the CDR3 reads CASSPPDLTGAFF. The CDR3 region has the DNA TGCGCCAGCAGCCCGCCGGATTTGACGGGAGCTTTCTTT.

V and J are TRBV7-9 and TRBJ1-2, with no clear D. The CDR3 covers 17 residues. Trimming removed 0 bases at V and 7 bases at J, with 21 bases between. Germline V gives CDR1 SEHNR, CDR2 FQNEAQ (reference sequence). The CDR3 DNA reads as TGTGCCAGCAGCTTAGCGGAGGGAGCGCCCCCCCCTTTTGGCTACACCTTC. As protein: CASSLAEGAPPPFGYTF.

This clone appeared a few times. This rearrangement joins TRBV5-5 to TRBJ1-2; the D is unclear. Germline loops: CDR1 SGHKS, CDR2 YYEKEE (reference sequence). This CDR3 is 14 amino acids long. V lost 3 bases to trimming and J lost 0 bases, with 9 bases between them. The CDR3 here is CASSSTLANYGYTF. CDR3 DNA: TGTGCCAGCAGCTCCACACTAGCTAACTATGGCTACACCTTC.

A note on this clone: Within the sample, other DNA sequences also encode this same CDR3. The chain recombines TRBV29-1 with TRBJ2-7, with 10 bases identical to TRBD1. The V gene end was trimmed by 1 base and the J gene end by 0 bases; junction bases not matched to a gene: 6. The CDR3 length is 16 residues. In germline, CDR1 is SQVTM, CDR2 ANQGSEA. The CDR3, as DNA: TGCAGCGTTGAAGGCACCCGGGACAGGGGCTCCTACGAGCAGTACTTC. Amino acids: CSVEGTRDRGSYEQYF.

There are a few counts of this clone. The J gene is TRBJ1-1, the V gene TRBV29-1; D gene unclear. In germline, CDR1 is SQVTM, CDR2 ANQGSEA. V lost 3 bases to trimming and J lost 0 bases, with 8 bases between them. The CDR3 is 13 amino acids. As DNA, the CDR3 is TGCAGCGTTGATCCAGAGGTGAACACTGAAGCTTTCTTT. Residues: CSVDPEVNTEAFF.

The sample holds one count of this clone. The chain is built from TRBV4-1 and TRBJ1-3, with D unresolved. The germline V gene encodes CDR1 MGHRA and CDR2 YSYEKL. Trimming took off 4 bases at V and 4 bases at J, with 20 bases between the two ends. This CDR3 is built from 17 residues. The CDR3 loop reads CASSPNALGERGNTIYF. The DNA of the CDR3 is TGCGCCAGCAGCCCTAACGCCCTCGGGGAACGAGGAAACACCATATATTTT.